This is a list of T cell receptor beta chains from one sample in a study of beta chain features in type 1 diabetes. TCRdb keeps only in-frame clones here, not all; method: immunoSEQ multiplex PCR. The sample contains around 300,000 clones, roughly 8% of which appear only once. Material: central memory CD4+ T cells from blood. The receptors shown here come from a woman aged 18-29 years in good health. Each CDR3 is given with its conserved first and last residue. The D gene is left open where the match is weak. A row's size may be missing; if present it is once, few, many or a size class.

size: many; V: TRBV14; J: TRBJ2-1; D: .; CDR3: CASSHRLPVNEQFF; DNA: TGTGCCAGCAGCCACCGATTGCCCGTCAATGAGCAGTTCTTC
size: few; V: TRBV5-1; J: TRBJ1-2; D: TRBD1; CDR3: CASSGQGIYGYTF; DNA: TGCGCCAGCAGTGGACAGGGTATCTATGGCTACACCTTC
size: .; V: TRBV29-1; J: TRBJ2-5; D: TRBD1; CDR3: CSVDSVRQGDFAETQYF; DNA: TGCAGCGTTGATTCTGTGAGACAGGGGGATTTTGCGGAGACCCAGTACTTC
size: few; V: TRBV4-2; J: TRBJ2-2; D: .; CDR3: CASSQDLTAGYGELFF; DNA: TGTGCCAGCAGCCAAGATCTTACAGCAGGGTACGGGGAGCTGTTTTTT
size: few; V: TRBV6-5; J: TRBJ2-7; D: .; CDR3: CASSAGYEQYF; DNA: TGTGCCAGCAGTGCGGGTTACGAGCAGTACTTC
size: few; V: TRBV18; J: TRBJ2-1; D: .; CDR3: CASSAGSSIYNEQFF; DNA: TGTGCCAGCTCGGCCGGGAGCTCAATCTACAATGAGCAGTTCTTC
size: .; V: TRBV6-6; J: TRBJ1-2; D: TRBD1; CDR3: CASSLTGVYYGYTF; DNA: TGTGCCAGCAGCCTGACAGGGGTTTATTATGGCTACACCTTC
size: .; V: TRBV2; J: TRBJ2-3; D: .; CDR3: CASSTRTGSRSRSDTQYF; DNA: TGTGCCAGCAGTACCAGGACTGGCTCTAGGAGTCGATCAGATACGCAGTATTTT
size: .; V: TRBV9; J: TRBJ1-1; D: .; CDR3: CASRGDSTEAFF; DNA: TGTGCCAGCAGGGGAGACAGCACTGAAGCTTTCTTT
size: .; V: TRBV23-1; J: TRBJ2-2; D: .; CDR3: CASSQLGELFF; DNA: TGCGCCAGCAGTCAACTGGGGGAGCTGTTTTTT
size: .; V: TRBV6-6; J: TRBJ2-5; D: TRBD1; CDR3: CASSQTGSRETQYF; DNA: TGTGCCAGCAGCCAGACAGGGAGTAGGGAGACCCAGTACTTC
size: .; V: TRBV6-1; J: TRBJ2-6; D: .; CDR3: CASRVSDSGANVLTF; DNA: TGTGCCAGCAGGGTGAGCGACTCTGGGGCCAACGTCCTGACTTTC
size: .; V: TRBV19; J: TRBJ1-2; D: TRBD1; CDR3: CASRARQGYGYTF; DNA: TGTGCCAGTAGGGCGAGACAGGGCTATGGCTACACCTTC
size: many; V: TRBV19; J: TRBJ2-5; D: .; CDR3: CASSPRAGASSETQYF; DNA: TGTGCCAGTAGCCCTCGAGCGGGCGCTTCCTCAGAGACCCAGTACTTC
size: few; V: TRBV5-1; J: TRBJ2-3; D: TRBD1; CDR3: CASSSGQGAYTQYF; DNA: TGCGCCAGCAGCTCCGGACAGGGGGCGTATACGCAGTATTTT
size: few; V: TRBV2; J: TRBJ2-2; D: .; CDR3: CASSGGAYTGELFF; DNA: TGTGCCAGCAGTGGCGGGGCATACACCGGGGAGCTGTTTTTT
size: .; V: TRBV11-2; J: TRBJ1-2; D: TRBD1; CDR3: CASSLRGLAGGRYGYTF; DNA: TGTGCCAGCAGCTTACGTGGCCTAGCAGGGGGAAGGTATGGCTACACCTTC
size: .; V: TRBV19; J: TRBJ1-5; D: .; CDR3: CASSRYWGSNQPQHF; DNA: TGTGCCAGTAGTAGGTATTGGGGTAGCAATCAGCCCCAGCATTTT
size: many; V: TRBV6-6; J: TRBJ1-1; D: .; CDR3: CASSWGNSAEAFF; DNA: TGTGCCAGCAGTTGGGGCAATTCCGCTGAAGCTTTCTTT
size: few; V: TRBV7-2; J: TRBJ1-2; D: TRBD1; CDR3: CASSPSPGQGNHGYTF; DNA: TGTGCCAGCAGCCCATCACCGGGACAGGGGAATCATGGCTACACCTTC
size: few; V: TRBV7-9; J: TRBJ1-2; D: .; CDR3: CASTSLWEYGYTF; DNA: TGTGCCAGCACCTCCCTTTGGGAGTATGGCTACACCTTC
size: .; V: TRBV28; J: TRBJ1-6; D: .; CDR3: CASSFGETENSPLHF; DNA: TGTGCCAGCAGTTTCGGGGAGACAGAAAATTCACCCCTCCACTTT
size: many; V: TRBV7-2; J: TRBJ2-2; D: .; CDR3: CASRDWAVAGELFF; DNA: TGTGCCAGCAGGGATTGGGCGGTCGCCGGGGAGCTGTTTTTT
size: few; V: TRBV7-9; J: TRBJ1-1; D: TRBD1; CDR3: CASSFDRGQSTEAFF; DNA: TGTGCCAGCAGCTTTGACAGGGGGCAAAGCACTGAAGCTTTCTTT
size: few; V: TRBV14; J: TRBJ2-7; D: TRBD1; CDR3: CASSPNRDSYEQYF; DNA: TGTGCCAGCAGCCCGAACAGGGACAGCTACGAGCAGTACTTC
size: .; V: TRBV4-2; J: TRBJ2-5; D: .; CDR3: CASSQDQLGGQETQYF; DNA: TGTGCCAGCAGCCAAGATCAGCTAGGAGGGCAAGAGACCCAGTACTTC
size: few; V: TRBV6-5; J: TRBJ2-7; D: TRBD1; CDR3: CASSFTTGQSYEQYF; DNA: TGTGCCAGCAGTTTCACGACGGGACAGTCCTACGAGCAGTACTTC
size: .; V: TRBV15; J: TRBJ1-2; D: .; CDR3: CATSPSSYGYTF; DNA: TGTGCCACCAGCCCCTCTAGCTATGGCTACACCTTC
size: many; V: TRBV14; J: TRBJ1-2; D: .; CDR3: CASSQGGGYTF; DNA: TGTGCCAGCAGCCAAGGTGGTGGCTACACCTTC
size: many; V: TRBV2; J: TRBJ1-4; D: .; CDR3: CASSGPATNEKLFF; DNA: TGTGCCAGCAGTGGACCTGCAACTAATGAAAAACTGTTTTTT
size: few; V: TRBV5-5; J: TRBJ2-1; D: TRBD2; CDR3: CASSLASGSSYNEQFF; DNA: TGTGCCAGCAGCCTAGCTAGCGGAAGCTCCTACAATGAGCAGTTCTTC
size: .; V: TRBV14; J: TRBJ2-1; D: TRBD2; CDR3: CASSRWTSLSGEQFF; DNA: TGTGCCAGCAGCCGCTGGACTAGTTTGAGCGGTGAGCAGTTCTTC
size: few; V: TRBV7-2; J: TRBJ2-7; D: .; CDR3: CASSPDYYEQYF; DNA: TGTGCCAGCAGCCCGGACTACTACGAGCAGTACTTC
size: few; V: TRBV2; J: TRBJ1-5; D: .; CDR3: CASTRDGGNQPQHF; DNA: TGTGCCAGCACCCGGGACGGGGGCAATCAGCCCCAGCATTTT
size: medium-sized; V: TRBV29-1; J: TRBJ2-7; D: TRBD1; CDR3: CSARQGAYEQYF; DNA: TGCAGCGCCCGACAGGGAGCCTACGAGCAGTACTTC
size: many; V: TRBV7-3; J: TRBJ2-1; D: .; CDR3: CASSLSGDNEQFF; DNA: TGTGCCAGCAGCTTGTCAGGGGACAATGAGCAGTTCTTC
size: many; V: TRBV5-1; J: TRBJ2-3; D: TRBD2; CDR3: CASSSRLAADTQYF; DNA: TGCGCCAGCAGCAGCCGACTAGCTGCAGATACGCAGTATTTT
size: many; V: TRBV6-6; J: TRBJ1-5; D: .; CDR3: CASSYGDTDQPQHF; DNA: TGTGCCAGCAGTTACGGCGATACGGATCAGCCCCAGCATTTT
size: .; V: TRBV19; J: TRBJ1-2; D: .; CDR3: CASLSGINYGYTF; DNA: TGTGCCAGTCTCTCAGGGATAAACTATGGCTACACCTTC
size: few; V: TRBV29-1; J: TRBJ2-3; D: .; CDR3: CSHTADYLSTDTQYF; DNA: TGCAGCCATACCGCGGACTACCTTAGCACAGATACGCAGTATTTT
size: .; V: TRBV2; J: TRBJ2-1; D: TRBD1; CDR3: CASSSGTVNYNEQFF; DNA: TGTGCCAGCAGTTCCGGGACAGTAAACTACAATGAGCAGTTCTTC
size: few; V: TRBV18; J: TRBJ1-1; D: TRBD1; CDR3: CASSLGTGWNTEAFF; DNA: TGTGCCAGCTCACTAGGGACAGGATGGAACACTGAAGCTTTCTTT
size: few; V: TRBV29-1; J: TRBJ1-2; D: .; CDR3: CSVGQNYGYTF; DNA: TGCAGCGTTGGACAAAACTATGGCTACACCTTC
size: few; V: TRBV25-1; J: TRBJ2-2; D: .; CDR3: CASSAFGELFF; DNA: TGTGCCAGCAGTGCCTTCGGGGAGCTGTTTTTT
size: many; V: TRBV5-1; J: TRBJ2-5; D: TRBD1; CDR3: CASSLSGTGEETQYF; DNA: TGCGCCAGCAGCTTATCCGGGACAGGGGAGGAGACCCAGTACTTC